This TCR beta chain was captured in a study of vaccination effects on CD4 cells after COVID-19. Viral peptide pool expansion of antigen-specific CD4+ T cells preceded sequencing in the ViraFEST assay. Culture lasted about ten days before CD4+ T cell isolation. Among the vaccine recipients, none had a prior SARS-CoV-2 infection, and nucleocapsid antibodies were negative. In germline, CDR1 is KGHSH, CDR2 LQKENI. The CDR3 has 14 residues. The V gene lost 4 bases and the J gene lost 5 bases, with 12 bases spanning the gap. TCRdb keeps only in-frame clones here, not all; method: immunoSEQ multiplex PCR. The sample consists of fewer than 70,000 clones, 75% to 90% of them appearing once. As for this clone: Its specificity is not known.

The chain uses TRBV18 and TRBJ2-1, with D unclear. This clonotype was sampled from a human donor who received a COVID-19 vaccine. The sample consisted of CD4+ T cells from PBMCs cultured with SARS-CoV-2 spike peptides, taken before COVID-19 vaccination. CDR3 residues: CASSRTQENNEQFF. The CDR3 region has the DNA TGTGCCAGCTCACGGACGCAGGAAAACAATGAGCAGTTCTTC.